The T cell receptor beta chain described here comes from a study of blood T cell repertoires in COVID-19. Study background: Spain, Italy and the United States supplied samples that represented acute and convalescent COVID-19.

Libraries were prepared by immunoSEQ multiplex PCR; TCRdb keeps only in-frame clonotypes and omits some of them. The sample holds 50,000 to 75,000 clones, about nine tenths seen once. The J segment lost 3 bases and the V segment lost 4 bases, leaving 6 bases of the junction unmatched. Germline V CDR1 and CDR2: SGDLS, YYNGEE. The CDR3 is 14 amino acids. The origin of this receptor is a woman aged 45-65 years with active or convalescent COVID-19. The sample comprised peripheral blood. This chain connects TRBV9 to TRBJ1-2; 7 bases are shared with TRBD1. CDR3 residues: CASSPGTDYYGYTF. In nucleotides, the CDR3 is TGTGCCAGCAGCCCTGGGACAGATTACTATGGCTACACCTTC.